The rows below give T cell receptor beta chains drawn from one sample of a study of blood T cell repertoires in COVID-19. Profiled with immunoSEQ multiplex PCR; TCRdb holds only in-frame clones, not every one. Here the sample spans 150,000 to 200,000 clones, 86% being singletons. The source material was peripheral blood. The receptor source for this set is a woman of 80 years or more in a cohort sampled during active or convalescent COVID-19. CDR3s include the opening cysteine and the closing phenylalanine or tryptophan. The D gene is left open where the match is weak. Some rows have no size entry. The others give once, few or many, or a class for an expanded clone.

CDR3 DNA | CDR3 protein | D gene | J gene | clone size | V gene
TGTGCCAGCAGTCCTAACAGGGCTGAAATCACTGAAGCTTTCTTT | CASSPNRAEITEAFF | . | TRBJ1-1 | . | TRBV27
TGTGCCAGCAGTTACCAGGGCACTAATGAAAAACTGTTTTTT | CASSYQGTNEKLFF | . | TRBJ1-4 | . | TRBV6-5
TGTGCCAGCAATAACCAGGGGACCTATAATTCACCCCTCCACTTT | CASNNQGTYNSPLHF | . | TRBJ1-6 | . | TRBV7-2
TGTGCCAGCAGCGTAGGTGTAGGGAAGGGGGAAAATGAGCAGTTCTTC | CASSVGVGKGENEQFF | . | TRBJ2-1 | . | TRBV9
TGTGCCAGCAGTGAATCAGGTCCTACCTACAATGAGCAGTTCTTC | CASSESGPTYNEQFF | . | TRBJ2-1 | . | TRBV6-1
TGTGCCAGCAGCCCAGGGGGCGACGAGCAGTACTTC | CASSPGGDEQYF | TRBD1 | TRBJ2-7 | . | TRBV12-3/TRBV12-4
TGTGCCAGCTCACCCCGCCAGGACAATAGACCTGGAAACACCATATATTTT | CASSPRQDNRPGNTIYF | . | TRBJ1-3 | once | TRBV18
TGTGCCTGGAGGCGCCAGGGGGCTGACTATGGCTACACCTTC | CAWRRQGADYGYTF | TRBD1 | TRBJ1-2 | . | TRBV30
TGCGCCAGCAGTTCGCGGGAGGGTTACAATGAGCAGTTCTTC | CASSSREGYNEQFF | TRBD2 | TRBJ2-1 | . | TRBV5-1
TGCGCCAGCAGTCCACAGGGTGTCGGGGAGACCCAGTACTTC | CASSPQGVGETQYF | . | TRBJ2-5 | . | TRBV5-1
TGCGCCAGCAGCCTACAGGGACAGGGGGCCGGGGAGCTGTTTTTT | CASSLQGQGAGELFF | TRBD1 | TRBJ2-2 | . | TRBV5-1
TGTGCCAGCAGTTGGGGACAGGTTGACGGAAATTCACCCCTCCACTTT | CASSWGQVDGNSPLHF | TRBD1 | TRBJ1-6 | . | TRBV27
TGTGCCAGCAGTCAACCCCTCGGCAGGGGGCAGGCCGATACGCAGTATTTT | CASSQPLGRGQADTQYF | TRBD1 | TRBJ2-3 | . | TRBV7-9
TGTGCCAGCAGCTTCCCGGGGAGCTCTGGGGCCAACGTCCTGACTTTC | CASSFPGSSGANVLTF | . | TRBJ2-6 | . | TRBV7-9
TGTGCCAGCAGCTTGGTAGGGACTAGCGGGTACGAGCAGTACTTC | CASSLVGTSGYEQYF | TRBD2 | TRBJ2-7 | . | TRBV5-4
TGTGCCTGGAGTGGCGGCCTCACTGAAGCTTTCTTT | CAWSGGLTEAFF | . | TRBJ1-1 | . | TRBV30
TGTGCCAGCTCGCTCGGACTAGCGAGCAACAATGAGCAGTTCTTC | CASSLGLASNNEQFF | TRBD2 | TRBJ2-1 | . | TRBV18
TGTGCCAGCAGCGTATCTAGCGGGCCCTATCATGAGCAGTTCTTC | CASSVSSGPYHEQFF | TRBD2 | TRBJ2-1 | . | TRBV7-8
TGCAGCGTTGGGACCGCGGCGGGGGCTTTCTTT | CSVGTAAGAFF | . | TRBJ1-1 | . | TRBV29-1
TGTGCCAGCATCCCGCTAGGGAGGAGCTATGGCTACACCTTC | CASIPLGRSYGYTF | . | TRBJ1-2 | . | TRBV21-1
TGTGCCAGCAGCCAAGACCCAGGGGGCAATCAGCCCCAGCATTTT | CASSQDPGGNQPQHF | . | TRBJ1-5 | . | TRBV3-1/TRBV3-2
TGTGCCACCGTGGACAGCATGAACACTGAAGCTTTCTTT | CATVDSMNTEAFF | . | TRBJ1-1 | . | TRBV24-1
TGCAGCGTTAGACGGGGTTCTGGTGAGCAGTTCTTC | CSVRRGSGEQFF | . | TRBJ2-1 | . | TRBV29-1
TGTGCCAGCAGTTACAGCCGAGACAGGGGAGATTATGGCTACACCTTC | CASSYSRDRGDYGYTF | TRBD1 | TRBJ1-2 | few | TRBV6-2/TRBV6-3
TGTGCCAGCTCAGCGGTACCCAGCTACGAGCAGTACTTC | CASSAVPSYEQYF | . | TRBJ2-7 | . | TRBV19
TGTGCCATCAGTTCCAACGGGGGGGGAGATACGCAGTATTTT | CAISSNGGGDTQYF | TRBD2 | TRBJ2-3 | . | TRBV10-3
TGCGCCAGCAGCCAAGGTGGACTAGCGGTAAGCTCTGGGGCCAACGTCCTGACTTTC | CASSQGGLAVSSGANVLTF | TRBD2 | TRBJ2-6 | . | TRBV4-1
TGTGCCAGCAGTCTAGGGGGCGAGCAGCCCCAGCATTTT | CASSLGGEQPQHF | TRBD1 | TRBJ1-5 | few | TRBV2